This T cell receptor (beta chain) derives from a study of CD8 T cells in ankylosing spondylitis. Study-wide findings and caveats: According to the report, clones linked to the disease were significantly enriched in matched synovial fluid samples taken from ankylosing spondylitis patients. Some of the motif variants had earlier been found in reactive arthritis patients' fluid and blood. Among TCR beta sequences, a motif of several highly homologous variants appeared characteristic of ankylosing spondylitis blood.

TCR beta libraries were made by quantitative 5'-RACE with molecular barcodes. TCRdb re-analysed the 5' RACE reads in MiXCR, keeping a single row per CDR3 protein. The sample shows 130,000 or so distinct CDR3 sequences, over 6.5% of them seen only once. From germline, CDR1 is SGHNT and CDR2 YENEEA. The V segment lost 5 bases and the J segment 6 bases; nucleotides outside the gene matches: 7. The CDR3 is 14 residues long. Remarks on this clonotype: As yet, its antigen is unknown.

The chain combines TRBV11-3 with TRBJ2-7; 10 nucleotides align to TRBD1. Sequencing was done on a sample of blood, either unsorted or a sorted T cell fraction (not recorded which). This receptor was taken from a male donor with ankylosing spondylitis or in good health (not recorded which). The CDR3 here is CASSTETGGSEQYF. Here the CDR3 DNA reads TGTGCCAGCAGCACCGAGACAGGGGGCAGCGAGCAGTACTTC. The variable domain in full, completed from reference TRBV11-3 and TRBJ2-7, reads EAGVVQSPRYKIIEKKQPVAFWCNPISGHNTLYWYLQNLGQGPELLIRYENEEAVDDSQLPKDRFSAERLKGVDSTLKIQPAELGDSAVYLCASSTETGGSEQYFGPGTRLTVT.